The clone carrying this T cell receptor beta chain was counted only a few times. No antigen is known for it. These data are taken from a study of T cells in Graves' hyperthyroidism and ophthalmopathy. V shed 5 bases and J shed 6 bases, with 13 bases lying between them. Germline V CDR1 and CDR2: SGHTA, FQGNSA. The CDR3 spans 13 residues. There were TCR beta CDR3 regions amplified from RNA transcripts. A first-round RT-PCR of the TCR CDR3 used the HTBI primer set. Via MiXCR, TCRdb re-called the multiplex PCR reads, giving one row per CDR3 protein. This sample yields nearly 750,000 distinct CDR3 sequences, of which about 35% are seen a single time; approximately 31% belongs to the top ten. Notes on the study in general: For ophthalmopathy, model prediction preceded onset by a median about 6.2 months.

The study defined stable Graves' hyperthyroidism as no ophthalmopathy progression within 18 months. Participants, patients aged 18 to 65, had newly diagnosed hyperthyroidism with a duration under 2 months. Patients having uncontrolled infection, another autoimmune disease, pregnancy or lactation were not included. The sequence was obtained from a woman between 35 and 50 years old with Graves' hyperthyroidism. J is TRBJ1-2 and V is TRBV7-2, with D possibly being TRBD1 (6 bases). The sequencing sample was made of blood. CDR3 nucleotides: TGTGCCAGCAGCCCCACTTACAGGGATGGCTACACCTTC. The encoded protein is CASSPTYRDGYTF.